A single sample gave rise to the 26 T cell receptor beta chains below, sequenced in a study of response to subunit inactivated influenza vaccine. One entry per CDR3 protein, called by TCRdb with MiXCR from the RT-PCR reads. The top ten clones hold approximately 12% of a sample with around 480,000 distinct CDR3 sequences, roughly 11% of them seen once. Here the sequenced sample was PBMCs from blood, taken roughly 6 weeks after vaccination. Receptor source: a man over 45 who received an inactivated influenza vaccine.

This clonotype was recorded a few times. As DNA, the CDR3 is TGTGCCAGCAGCCCGGATGTCGGGGAGCTGTTTTTT. Translation: CASSPDVGELFF. The rearrangement links TRBV12-3 or TRBV12-4 to TRBJ2-2; D uncertain. The CDR3 is 12 residues long. V was pared by 6 bases and J by 7 bases, with 9 bases between.

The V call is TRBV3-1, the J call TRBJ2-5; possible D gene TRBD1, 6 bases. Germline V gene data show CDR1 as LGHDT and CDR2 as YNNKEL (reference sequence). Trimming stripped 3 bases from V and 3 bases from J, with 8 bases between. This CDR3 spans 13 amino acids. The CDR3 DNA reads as TGTGCCAGCAGCCATAGGACAGAAGAGACCCAGTACTTC. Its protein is CASSHRTEETQYF.

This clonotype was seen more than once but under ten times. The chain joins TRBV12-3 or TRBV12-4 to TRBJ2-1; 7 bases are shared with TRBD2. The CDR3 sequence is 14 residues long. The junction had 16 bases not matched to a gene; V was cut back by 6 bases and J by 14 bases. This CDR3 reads CASSPGLAGPWEFF. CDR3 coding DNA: TGTGCCAGCAGCCCCGGGTTAGCGGGCCCTTGGGAGTTCTTC.

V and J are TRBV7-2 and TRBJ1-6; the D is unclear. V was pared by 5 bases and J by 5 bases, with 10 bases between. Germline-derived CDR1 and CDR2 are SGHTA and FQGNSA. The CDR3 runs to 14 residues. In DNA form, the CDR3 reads TGTGCCAGCAGCATGGGGTCGGATAATTCACCCCTCCACTTT. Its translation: CASSMGSDNSPLHF.

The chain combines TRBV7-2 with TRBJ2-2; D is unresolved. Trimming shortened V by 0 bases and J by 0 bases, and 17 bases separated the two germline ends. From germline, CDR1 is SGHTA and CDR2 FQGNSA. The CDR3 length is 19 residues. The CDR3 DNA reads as TGTGCCAGCAGCTTAGCAGGTTCCTGGACCGGGCCGAACACCGGGGAGCTGTTTTTT. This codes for CASSLAGSWTGPNTGELFF.

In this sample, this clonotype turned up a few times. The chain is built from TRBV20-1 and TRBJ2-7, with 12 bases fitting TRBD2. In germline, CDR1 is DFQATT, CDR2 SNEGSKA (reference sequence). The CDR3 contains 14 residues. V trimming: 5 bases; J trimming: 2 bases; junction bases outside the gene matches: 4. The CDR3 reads CSADGTSGPYEQYF. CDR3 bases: TGCAGTGCTGACGGGACTAGCGGGCCCTACGAGCAGTACTTC.

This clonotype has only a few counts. The CDR3 reads CASAGTSGNNEQFF. CDR3 coding DNA: TGTGCCTCAGCGGGTACTAGCGGAAACAATGAGCAGTTCTTC. The chain has TRBV2 and TRBJ2-1, with 8 bases lining up with TRBD2. From germline, CDR1 is SNHLY and CDR2 FYNNEI. The CDR3 is 14 amino acids. Trimming took 11 bases from V and 5 from J; bases not matched to a gene: 11.

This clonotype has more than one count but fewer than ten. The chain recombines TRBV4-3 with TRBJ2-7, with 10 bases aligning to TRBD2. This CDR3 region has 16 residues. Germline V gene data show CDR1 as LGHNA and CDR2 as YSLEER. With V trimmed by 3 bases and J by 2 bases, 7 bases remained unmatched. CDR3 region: CASSQDLAGVPYEQYF. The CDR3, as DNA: TGCGCCAGCAGCCAGGACCTAGCGGGAGTCCCCTACGAGCAGTACTTC.

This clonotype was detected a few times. The CDR3 DNA is TGTGCCAGCTGTAAAGTCCCCGGACAGTACACCGGGGAGCTGTTTTTT. Translation: CASCKVPGQYTGELFF. The genes are TRBV6-1 and TRBJ2-2; tentatively, D is TRBD1 (6 bases). Per the germline V gene, CDR1 is MNHNS and CDR2 is SASEGT. The CDR3 extends over 16 amino acids. The germline V and J ends were trimmed by 8 bases and 3 bases, with 19 bases remaining between them.

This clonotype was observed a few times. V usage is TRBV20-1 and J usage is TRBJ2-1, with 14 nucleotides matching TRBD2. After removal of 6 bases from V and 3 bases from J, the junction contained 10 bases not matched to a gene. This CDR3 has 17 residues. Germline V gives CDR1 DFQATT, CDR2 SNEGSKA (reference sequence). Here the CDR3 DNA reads TGCAGTGCATCCGGACTAGCGGGGGGCATATACTACAATGAGCAGTTCTTC. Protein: CSASGLAGGIYYNEQFF.

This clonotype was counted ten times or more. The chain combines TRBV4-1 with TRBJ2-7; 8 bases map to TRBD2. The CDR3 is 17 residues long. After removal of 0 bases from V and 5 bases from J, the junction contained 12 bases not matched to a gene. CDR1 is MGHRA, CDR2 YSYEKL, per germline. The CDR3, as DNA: TGCGCCAGCAGCCAAGAATCACTCAGGACTAGCTTTCACGAGCAGTACTTC. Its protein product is CASSQESLRTSFHEQYF.

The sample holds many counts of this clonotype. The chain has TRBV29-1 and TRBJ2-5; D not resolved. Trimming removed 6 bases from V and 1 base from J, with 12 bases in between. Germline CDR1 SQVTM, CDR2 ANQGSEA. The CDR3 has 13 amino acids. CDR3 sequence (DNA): TGCAGCGTCCAAACGACCTTCCAAGAGACCCAGTACTTC. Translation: CSVQTTFQETQYF.

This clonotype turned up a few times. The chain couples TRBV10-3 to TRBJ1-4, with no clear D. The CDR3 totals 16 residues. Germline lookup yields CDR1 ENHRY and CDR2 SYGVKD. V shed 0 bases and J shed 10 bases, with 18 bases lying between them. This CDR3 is CAISESTGNTVPKLFF. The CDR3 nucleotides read TGTGCCATCAGTGAGTCGACCGGCAACACCGTACCAAAACTGTTTTTT.

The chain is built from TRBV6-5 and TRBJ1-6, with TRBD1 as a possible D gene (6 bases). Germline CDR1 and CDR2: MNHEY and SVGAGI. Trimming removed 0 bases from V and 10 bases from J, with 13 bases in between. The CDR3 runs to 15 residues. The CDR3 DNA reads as TGTGCCAGCAGTTACTCGAGACGACAGGCATCACCCCTCCACTTT. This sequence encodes CASSYSRRQASPLHF.

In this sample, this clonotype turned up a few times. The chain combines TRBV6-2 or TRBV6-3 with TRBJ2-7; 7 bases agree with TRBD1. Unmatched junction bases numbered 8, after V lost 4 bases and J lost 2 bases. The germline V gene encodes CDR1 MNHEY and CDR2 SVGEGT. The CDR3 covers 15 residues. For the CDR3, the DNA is TGTGCCAGCAGTTGGACCAGACAGGGAGCCTACGAGCAGTACTTC. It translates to CASSWTRQGAYEQYF.

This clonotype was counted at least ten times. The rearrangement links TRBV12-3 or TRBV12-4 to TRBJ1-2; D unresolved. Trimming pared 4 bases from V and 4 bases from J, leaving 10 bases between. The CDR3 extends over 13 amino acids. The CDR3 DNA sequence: TGTGCCAGCAGTTCAGACACCTTCTATGGCTACACCTTC. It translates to CASSSDTFYGYTF.

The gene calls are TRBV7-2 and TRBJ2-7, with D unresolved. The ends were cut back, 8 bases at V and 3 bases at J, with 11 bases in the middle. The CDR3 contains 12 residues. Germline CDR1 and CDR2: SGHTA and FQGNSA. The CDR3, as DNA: TGTGCCAGCTTAGGGTCAGACTACGAGCAGTACTTC. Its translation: CASLGSDYEQYF.

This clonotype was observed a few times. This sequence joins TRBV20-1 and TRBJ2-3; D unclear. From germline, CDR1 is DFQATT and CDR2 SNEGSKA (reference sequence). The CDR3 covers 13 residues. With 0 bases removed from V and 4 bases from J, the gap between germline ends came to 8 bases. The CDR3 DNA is TGCAGTGCTAGAGACTTCAGCTCAGATACGCAGTATTTT. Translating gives CSARDFSSDTQYF.

The CDR3 loop reads CASSLMDRGTEAFF. The CDR3 nucleotides are TGTGCCAGCTCACTAATGGACAGGGGAACTGAAGCTTTCTTT. This chain links TRBV18 with TRBJ1-1, with TRBD1 matching over 9 bases. Germline loops: CDR1 KGHSH, CDR2 LQKENI. The CDR3 has 14 residues. With 4 bases clipped from V and 5 bases from J, the junction kept 5 bases outside the gene matches.

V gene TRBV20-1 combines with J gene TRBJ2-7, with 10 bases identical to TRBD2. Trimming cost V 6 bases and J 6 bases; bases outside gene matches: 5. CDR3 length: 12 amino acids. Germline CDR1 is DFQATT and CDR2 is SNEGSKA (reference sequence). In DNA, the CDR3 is TGCAGTGCGGCTAGCGGGAGAAGCGAGCAGTACTTC. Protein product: CSAASGRSEQYF.

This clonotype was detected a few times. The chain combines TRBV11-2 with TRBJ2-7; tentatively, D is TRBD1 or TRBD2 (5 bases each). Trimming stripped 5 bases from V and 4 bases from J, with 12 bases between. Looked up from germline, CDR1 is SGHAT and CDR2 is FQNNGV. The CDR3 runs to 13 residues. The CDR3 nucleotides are TGTGCCAGCAGCGCCCTAGCAGGGTACGAGCAGTACTTC. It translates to CASSALAGYEQYF.

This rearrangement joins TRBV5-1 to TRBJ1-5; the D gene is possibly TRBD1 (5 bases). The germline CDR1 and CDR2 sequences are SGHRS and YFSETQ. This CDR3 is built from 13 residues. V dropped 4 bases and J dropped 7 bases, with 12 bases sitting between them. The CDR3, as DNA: TGCGCCAGCAGCATTGGGACCGAGCAGCCCCAGCATTTT. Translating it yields CASSIGTEQPQHF. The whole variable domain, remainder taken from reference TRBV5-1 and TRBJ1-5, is KAGVTQTPRYLIKTRGQQVTLSCSPISGHRSVSWYQQTPGQGLQFLFEYFSETQRNKGNFPGRFSGRQFSNSRSEMNVSTLELGDSALYLCASSIGTEQPQHFGDGTRLSIL.

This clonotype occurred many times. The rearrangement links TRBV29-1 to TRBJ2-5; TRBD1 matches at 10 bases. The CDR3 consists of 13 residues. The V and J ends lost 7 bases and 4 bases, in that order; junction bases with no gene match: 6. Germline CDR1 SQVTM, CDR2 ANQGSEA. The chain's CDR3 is CSATGGGGETQYF. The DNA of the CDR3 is TGCAGCGCGACAGGGGGCGGAGGAGAGACCCAGTACTTC.

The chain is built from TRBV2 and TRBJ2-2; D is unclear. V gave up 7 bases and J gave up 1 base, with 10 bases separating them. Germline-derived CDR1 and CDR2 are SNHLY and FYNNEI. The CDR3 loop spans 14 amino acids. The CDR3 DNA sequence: TGTGCCAGCAAGATGACCGAGAACACCGGGGAGCTGTTTTTT. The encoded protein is CASKMTENTGELFF. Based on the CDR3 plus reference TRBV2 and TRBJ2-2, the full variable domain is EPEVTQTPSHQVTQMGQEVILRCVPISNHLYFYWYRQILGQKVEFLVSFYNNEISEKSEIFDDQFSVERPDGSNFTLKIRSTKLEDSAMYFCASKMTENTGELFFGEGSRLTVL.

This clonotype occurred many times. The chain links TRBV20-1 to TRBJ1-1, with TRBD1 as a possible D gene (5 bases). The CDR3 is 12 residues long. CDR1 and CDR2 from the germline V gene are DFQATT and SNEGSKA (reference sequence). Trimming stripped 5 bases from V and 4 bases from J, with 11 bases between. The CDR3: CSAPMGGTEAFF. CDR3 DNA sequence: TGCAGTGCTCCGATGGGGGGCACTGAAGCTTTCTTT.

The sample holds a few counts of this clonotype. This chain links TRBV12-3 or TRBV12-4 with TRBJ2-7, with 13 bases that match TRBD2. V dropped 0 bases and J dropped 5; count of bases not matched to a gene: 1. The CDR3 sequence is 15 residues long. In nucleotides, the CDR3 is TGTGCCAGCAGTTTAGCGGGACTAGCGGGAAACGAGCAGTACTTC. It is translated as CASSLAGLAGNEQYF.